A single sample is the source of the 18 T cell receptor beta chains below, sequenced in a study of TIL therapy for anti-PD-1-resistant metastatic lung cancer. This sample's time point: pre-treatment sample, taken before nivolumab and TIL therapy. The libraries were made with immunoSEQ v3. Clones were read by immunoSEQ multiplex PCR, and TCRdb kept only the in-frame ones, dropping some. The table has about 53,000 clones, more than 60% seen once. The sample was blood, taken at baseline. The receptors shown here come from a person aged 25 to 85 with non-small cell lung cancer.

J is TRBJ2-5 and V is TRBV6-5, with 7 nucleotides matching TRBD1. CDR3 length: 14 amino acids. Germline values: CDR1 MNHEY, CDR2 SVGAGI. J was trimmed by 0 bases and V by 6 bases; bases with no gene match: 4. For the CDR3, the DNA is TGTGCCAGCAGCCTGACAGGGAACCAAGAGACCCAGTACTTC. Translation: CASSLTGNQETQYF.

CDR3 sequence (DNA): TGTGCCAGCAGCCTGACGGTGAACACTGAAGCTTTCTTT. It codes for CASSLTVNTEAFF. The rearrangement links TRBV5-6 to TRBJ1-1; D remains ambiguous. Looked up from germline, CDR1 is SGHDT and CDR2 is YYEEEE. The CDR3 contains 13 residues. Trimming left V 4 bases short and J 0 bases short, with 7 bases between. The full variable domain, its missing parts supplied by reference TRBV5-6 and TRBJ1-1, is DAGVTQSPTHLIKTRGQQVTLRCSPKSGHDTVSWYQQALGQGPQFIFQYYEEEERQRGNFPDRFSGHQFPNYSSELNVNALLLGDSALYLCASSLTVNTEAFFGQGTRLTVV.

The gene calls are TRBV11-3 and TRBJ1-1; TRBD1 matches at 10 bases. The CDR3 consists of 18 residues. Germline trimming cut 0 bases from V and 4 bases from J; bases unmatched to any gene: 11. Germline values: CDR1 SGHNT, CDR2 YENEEA. The CDR3 reads CASSLDQGGTGVATEAFF. The CDR3 region has the DNA TGTGCCAGCAGCTTAGATCAAGGCGGGACAGGGGTTGCCACTGAAGCTTTCTTT.

V is TRBV5-1 and J is TRBJ1-3, with no clear D. This CDR3 has 15 residues. With 0 bases removed from V and 0 bases from J, the gap between germline ends came to 7 bases. Germline V CDR1 and CDR2: SGHRS, YFSETQ. The CDR3 DNA reads as TGCGCCAGCAGCTTGGATGGGTACTCTGGAAACACCATATATTTT. Its translation is CASSLDGYSGNTIYF.

On this clone itself: Distinct nucleotide sequences in the sample also encode this CDR3. This sequence joins TRBV14 and TRBJ2-5; D remains unclear. CDR3 length: 13 amino acids. Deletions cut 1 base from V and 5 bases from J, with 8 bases between. Per the germline V gene, CDR1 is SGHDN and CDR2 is FVKESK. The CDR3 sequence: CASSQGLGETQYF. The CDR3 nucleotides are TGTGCCAGCAGCCAAGGTCTGGGTGAGACCCAGTACTTC.

This chain connects TRBV5-6 to TRBJ1-3, with D hard to call. Germline loops: CDR1 SGHDT, CDR2 YYEEEE. The V end lost 2 bases, the J end lost 6 bases, and 12 bases lay between the germline ends. CDR3 length: 14 amino acids. The CDR3 DNA is TGTGCCAGCAGCTTTGGGAAAGCGGTAAACACCATATATTTT. Protein sequence: CASSFGKAVNTIYF.

As regards this clone: At one of its ends the junction is not consistent with the germline gene, which may arise from a read error. This chain joins TRBV4-2 and TRBJ2-1; D perhaps matches TRBD1 (6 bases). The CDR3 has 15 amino acids. The germline V gene encodes CDR1 LGHNA and CDR2 YNFKEQ. CDR3 loop: CASSQDIRGVNEQFF. In DNA form, the CDR3 reads TGTGCCAGCAGCCAAGATATCAGGGGCGTTAATGAACAGTTCTTC.

The V call is TRBV4-2, the J call TRBJ1-2; D is ambiguous. CDR1 and CDR2 from the germline V gene are LGHNA and YNFKEQ. V gave up 0 bases and J gave up 0 bases, with 11 bases separating them. The CDR3 extends over 16 amino acids. The CDR3 spells CASSQDVFQTNYGYTF. CDR3 in DNA: TGTGCCAGCAGCCAAGATGTTTTTCAGACTAACTATGGCTACACCTTC.

The genes are TRBV7-3 and TRBJ2-1; 9 bases line up with TRBD2. V was pared by 5 bases and J by 5 bases, with 10 bases of the junction left unmatched. Germline V lookup: CDR1 SGHTA, CDR2 FQGTGA. The CDR3 has 16 residues. CDR3 in amino acids: CASSKLREGRHNEQFF. CDR3 nucleotide sequence: TGTGCCAGCAGCAAATTGCGGGAGGGCCGCCACAATGAGCAGTTCTTC.

Here the CDR3 DNA reads TGTGCCACCAGCAGCCTCCGGGGTCAGGGGGTCTACGAGCAGTACTTC. Protein sequence: CATSSLRGQGVYEQYF. The rearrangement uses TRBV15 and TRBJ2-7; 7 bases line up with TRBD1. The CDR3 extends over 16 amino acids. Trimming at V came to 3 bases and at J to 3 bases, leaving 11 bases not matched to a gene. CDR1 and CDR2 (germline): LNHNV, YYDKDF (reference sequence). Full variable domain (remainder filled in from reference TRBV15 and TRBJ2-7): DAMVIQNPRYQVTQFGKPVTLSCSQTLNHNVMYWYQQKSSQAPKLLFHYYDKDFNNEADTPDNFQSRRPNTSFCFLDIRSPGLGDTAMYLCATSSLRGQGVYEQYFGPGTRLTVT.

The chain employs TRBV7-9 and TRBJ1-1; no reliable D call. Trimming stripped 4 bases from V and 5 bases from J, with 11 bases between. The germline gives CDR1 SEHNR, CDR2 FQNEAQ (reference sequence). The CDR3 extends over 13 amino acids. The DNA of the CDR3 is TGTGCCAGCAGCTCGGTTTCTACTACTGAAGCTTTCTTT. Translated, it gives CASSSVSTTEAFF.

The chain carries TRBV6-1 and TRBJ1-1, with D uncertain. CDR3 size: 13 residues. Trimming left V 6 bases short and J 0 bases short, with 8 bases between. In germline, CDR1 is MNHNS, CDR2 SASEGT. The CDR3 reads CASSFDVNTEAFF. CDR3 in DNA: TGTGCCAGCAGCTTCGACGTGAACACTGAAGCTTTCTTT.

This chain connects TRBV7-6 to TRBJ2-4, with a weak D call TRBD1 (7 bases). This CDR3 is 16 amino acids long. V gave up 1 base and J gave up 7 bases, with 17 bases separating them. CDR1 is SGHVS, CDR2 FNYEAQ, per germline. The CDR3 region has the DNA TGTGCCAGCAGCTTAGGGAGACAGGGAGGATTGAACATTCAGTACTTC. It codes for CASSLGRQGGLNIQYF.

The chain recombines TRBV18 with TRBJ2-7, with D perhaps TRBD1 or TRBD2 (5 bases each). This CDR3 is built from 15 residues. CDR1 KGHSH and CDR2 LQKENI come from the germline V gene. Trimming removed 0 bases at V and 5 bases at J, with 14 bases between. The CDR3 DNA reads TGTGCCAGCTCACCACCCGGGACCAGACACAACGAGCAGTACTTC. Encoded protein: CASSPPGTRHNEQYF.

The gene calls are TRBV4-1 and TRBJ1-4; tentatively, D is TRBD1 (5 bases). The germline V gene encodes CDR1 MGHRA and CDR2 YSYEKL. The CDR3 is 17 residues long. V lost 3 bases, J lost 8 bases, and 22 bases lay in between. In nucleotides, the CDR3 is TGCGCCAGCAGCCAGAGAGGGTTGGACCCAGGGCGGGAAAAACTGTTTTTT. The encoded protein is CASSQRGLDPGREKLFF.

The chain employs TRBV5-1 and TRBJ2-2; no clear D. This CDR3 region has 15 residues. Trimming took 2 bases from V and 7 from J, leaving 15 bases between them. Germline V lookup: CDR1 SGHRS, CDR2 YFSETQ. As DNA, the CDR3 is TGCGCCAGCAGCTTTGTTGGCGGCCTGGACGGGGAGCTGTTTTTT. This sequence encodes CASSFVGGLDGELFF.

The CDR3 sequence is CAWSLILAGGGNEQFF. The CDR3 coding sequence is TGTGCCTGGAGTCTAATCCTAGCGGGAGGGGGGAATGAGCAGTTCTTC. The chain has TRBV30 and TRBJ2-1; the match to TRBD2 covers 12 bases. Germline lookup yields CDR1 GTSNPN and CDR2 SVGIG (reference sequence). V gave up 2 bases and J gave up 7 bases; unmatched junction bases: 9. The CDR3 has 16 amino acids.

There are a few counts of this clone. The chain uses TRBV12-5 and TRBJ2-4; 12 positions match TRBD1. V was pared by 6 bases and J by 6 bases, with 6 bases of the junction left unmatched. Per germline, CDR1 LGHNT and CDR2 FRNRAP. CDR3 size: 15 residues. This CDR3 reads CASGDRDRGLNIQYF. Here the CDR3 DNA reads TGTGCTAGTGGCGACCGGGACAGGGGGCTAAACATTCAGTACTTC.